These 19 T cell receptor beta chains originate from one sample sequenced in a study of blood T cell repertoires in COVID-19. TCRdb's copy holds only in-frame clones and misses some; the assay was immunoSEQ multiplex PCR. The sample lists over 110,000 clones, roughly four fifths seen once, with over 10% in the top ten. The sample was peripheral blood. These receptors were collected from a man older than 75 with acute or convalescent COVID-19.

The chain joins TRBV7-8 to TRBJ2-2, with 7 bases matching TRBD1. Germline CDR1 and CDR2: SGHVS and FQNEAQ. The CDR3 runs to 15 residues. The ends lost 6 bases at V and 1 base at J; junction bases unmatched: 5. The CDR3 is CASSTGTVNTGELFF. The CDR3 nucleotides are TGTGCCAGCAGTACCGGGACAGTGAACACCGGGGAGCTGTTTTTT.

This chain links TRBV6-6 with TRBJ1-1, with TRBD1 as a possible D gene (6 bases). Trimming pared 6 bases from V and 2 bases from J, leaving 19 bases between. The length of the CDR3 is 16 residues. Germline CDR1 reads MNHNY; CDR2 reads SVGAGI (reference sequence). CDR3: CASREQGKAPNTEAFF. The CDR3 DNA reads TGTGCCAGCAGGGAACAGGGAAAGGCGCCTAACACTGAAGCTTTCTTT.

The chain is built from TRBV2 and TRBJ2-2, with D possibly being TRBD2 (5 bases). Germline V gene lookup returns CDR1 SNHLY and CDR2 FYNNEI. The CDR3 loop spans 13 amino acids. Deletions cut 4 bases from V and 6 bases from J, with 9 bases between. CDR3 sequence reads: CASSGGYSGELFF. DNA for the CDR3: TGTGCCAGCAGTGGAGGGTATTCCGGGGAGCTGTTTTTT.

This clone was seen more than once but under ten times. The chain uses TRBV6-5 and TRBJ1-6; a possible D gene is TRBD1 (5 bases). Deletions cut 8 bases from V and 7 bases from J, with 15 bases between. The CDR3 has 14 amino acids. Germline CDR1 and CDR2: MNHEY and SVGAGI. The CDR3 region is CASSLGTLNSPLHF. DNA for the CDR3: TGTGCCAGCTCCTTGGGGACTCTAAATTCACCCCTCCACTTT.

The chain employs TRBV5-1 and TRBJ2-7; possible D gene TRBD2, 6 bases. Between the trimmed V and J ends, which lost 0 bases and 6 bases, there was a span of 16 bases. This CDR3 spans 15 amino acids. Germline V gene sequence: CDR1 SGHRS, CDR2 YFSETQ. The CDR3 coding sequence is TGCGCCAGCAGCTTGGACGGGGGAGGAGGTGGCGAGCAGTACTTC. It is translated as CASSLDGGGGGEQYF.

The chain employs TRBV5-5 and TRBJ2-5; 7 bases are shared with TRBD1. The CDR3 loop spans 13 amino acids. CDR1 is SGHKS, CDR2 YYEKEE, per germline (reference sequence). V gave up 7 bases and J gave up 3 bases; unmatched junction bases: 6. CDR3 nucleotide sequence: TGTGCCAGCTCCGTAGGGACAGAAGAGACCCAGTACTTC. Its protein is CASSVGTEETQYF. Together with reference TRBV5-5 and TRBJ2-5, the CDR3 gives the full variable domain: DAGVTQSPTHLIKTRGQQVTLRCSPISGHKSVSWYQQVLGQGPQFIFQYYEKEERGRGNFPDRFSARQFPNYSSELNVNALLLGDSALYLCASSVGTEETQYFGPGTRLLVL.

V is TRBV6-5 and J is TRBJ2-7; 7 nucleotides agree with TRBD1. In germline, CDR1 is MNHEY, CDR2 SVGAGI. The CDR3 sequence is 13 residues long. The V segment lost 6 bases and the J segment 3 bases; nucleotides outside the gene matches: 5. CDR3 bases: TGTGCCAGCAGGGGACAGCCGAACTACGAGCAGTACTTC. As protein: CASRGQPNYEQYF.

The sample holds a few counts of this clone. J is TRBJ2-7 and V is TRBV25-1, with D possibly matching TRBD1 (5 bases). Trimming removed 1 base from V and 2 bases from J, with 12 bases in between. Germline lookup yields CDR1 MGHDK and CDR2 SYGVNS. CDR3 length: 15 residues. The CDR3 DNA is TGTGCCAGCAGTGAATCGACAGTTTACCCCTACGAGCAGTACTTC. Translated, it gives CASSESTVYPYEQYF.

This chain joins TRBV5-1 and TRBJ1-1; D gene ambiguous. V was pared by 0 bases and J by 0 bases, with 6 bases between. Germline V gene lookup returns CDR1 SGHRS and CDR2 YFSETQ. The CDR3 runs to 14 residues. CDR3 amino acids: CASSLERMNTEAFF. The CDR3 region has the DNA TGCGCCAGCAGCTTGGAGAGAATGAACACTGAAGCTTTCTTT.

The CDR3 region has the DNA TGTGCCAGCAGTTCCTCCGGGACAATTTCACCCCTCCACTTT. It codes for CASSSSGTISPLHF. V gene TRBV28 combines with J gene TRBJ1-6; perhaps TRBD1 as D (6 bases). The CDR3 is 14 amino acids. Between the trimmed V and J ends, which lost 4 bases and 9 bases, there was a span of 13 bases. Germline CDR1 MDHEN, CDR2 SYDVKM.

This clone has just one count. V gene TRBV2 combines with J gene TRBJ2-5; TRBD1 aligns across 8 bases. CDR1 SNHLY and CDR2 FYNNEI come from the germline V gene. V lost 6 bases, J lost 1 base, and 4 bases stayed unmatched. The CDR3 covers 14 residues. The CDR3 sequence: CASRGGQVQETQYF. DNA of the CDR3: TGTGCCAGCAGAGGGGGACAGGTCCAAGAGACCCAGTACTTC.

This chain joins TRBV3-1 (or the pseudogene TRBV3-2) and TRBJ1-5; D unclear. The length of the CDR3 is 14 residues. V was clipped by 1 base and J by 11 bases, with 15 bases between them. Germline V lookup: CDR1 LGHDT, CDR2 YNNKEL (reference sequence). CDR3 sequence: CASSQGGPENSQHF. Here the CDR3 DNA reads TGTGCCAGCAGCCAAGGAGGGCCAGAAAACTCCCAGCATTTT.

This chain joins TRBV28 and TRBJ2-7, with D unresolved. The CDR3 sequence is 11 residues long. With 5 bases removed from V and 4 bases from J, the gap between germline ends came to 6 bases. Per germline, CDR1 MDHEN and CDR2 SYDVKM. In nucleotides, the CDR3 is TGTGCCAGCAGTACTGAGTACGAGCAGTACTTC. It is translated as CASSTEYEQYF.

The rearrangement links TRBV29-1 to TRBJ1-1; D gene unclear. The CDR3 is 14 amino acids. V was clipped by 4 bases and J by 0 bases, with 12 bases between them. Germline assignment: CDR1 SQVTM and CDR2 ANQGSEA. Written as DNA, the CDR3 is TGCAGCGTTGGAGAAAGCCTCATGAACACTGAAGCTTTCTTT. Encoded protein: CSVGESLMNTEAFF. Based on the CDR3 plus reference TRBV29-1 and TRBJ1-1, the full variable domain is SAVISQKPSRDICQRGTSLTIQCQVDSQVTMMFWYRQQPGQSLTLIATANQGSEATYESGFVIDKFPISRPNLTFSTLTVSNMSPEDSSIYLCSVGESLMNTEAFFGQGTRLTVV.

Comments on this clone: The sample carries other DNA sequences with the same CDR3. This chain links TRBV7-3 with TRBJ2-5; D is perhaps TRBD2 (6 bases). This CDR3 contains 16 residues. V was pared by 0 bases and J by 0 bases, with 11 bases between. The germline V gene encodes CDR1 SGHTA and CDR2 FQGTGA. CDR3 DNA: TGTGCCAGCAGCTTAACGGGGAGGCGGAACCAAGAGACCCAGTACTTC. Protein: CASSLTGRRNQETQYF.

This clone has just a few counts. The genes are TRBV19 and TRBJ1-4; possible D gene TRBD1, 5 bases. There are 14 residues in the CDR3. Germline V gives CDR1 LNHDA, CDR2 SQIVND (reference sequence). V was cut by 4 bases and J by 7 bases, with 13 bases left in between. The CDR3 DNA is TGTGCCAGTAGTAGAAGTGGGGCAGTTGAAAAACTGTTTTTT. Protein: CASSRSGAVEKLFF.

This chain connects TRBV12-3 or TRBV12-4 to TRBJ1-5; D unresolved. V lost 6 bases and J 4 bases, leaving 10 bases between the germline ends. The CDR3 is 13 amino acids. CDR3 bases: TGTGCCAGCAGCCAGGATGGGAATCAGCCCCAGCATTTT. It specifies CASSQDGNQPQHF.

J is TRBJ1-2 and V is TRBV7-2, with 7 positions matching TRBD1. The V segment lost 1 base and the J segment 6 bases; nucleotides outside the gene matches: 2. This CDR3 spans 13 amino acids. The germline CDR1 and CDR2 sequences are SGHTA and FQGNSA. This CDR3 reads CASSLVRGDGYTF. CDR3 nucleotides: TGTGCCAGCAGCTTAGTCAGGGGGGATGGCTACACCTTC.

Of note for this clone: One junction end disagrees with the germline gene, perhaps due to a read error. The chain carries TRBV12-5 and TRBJ2-1; the match to TRBD1 covers 8 bases. This CDR3 comprises 15 residues. Germline V gene lookup returns CDR1 LGHNT and CDR2 FRNRAP. The CDR3 is CASGLDRESYNEQFF. CDR3 in DNA: TGTGCTAGTGGCTTGGACAGGGAGTCCTACAATGAGCAGTTCTTC. The variable domain in full, with the rest retrieved from reference TRBV12-5 and TRBJ2-1, is DARVTQTPRHKVTEMGQEVTMRCQPILGHNTVFWYRQTMMQGLELLAYFRNRAPLDDSGMPKDRFSAEMPDATLATLKIQPSEPRDSAVYFCASGLDRESYNEQFFGPGTRLTVL.